Listed below are T cell receptor beta chains from one sample, sequenced in a study of T-cell reconstitution after alpha-beta-depleted transplantation in children. TCRdb redid the calling of the PCR reads with MiXCR, one entry per CDR3 protein. In the table there are about 980,000 distinct CDR3 sequences, under 30% of which are singletons. Sequenced here: PBMCs, mostly from graft donor cells, sampled 360 days after TCRalphabeta/CD19-depleted stem cell transplant. All receptors derive from a boy in the first two years of life who had a stem cell transplant for SCID, so the T cells may come from the graft donor. Each CDR3 is given with its conserved first and last residue. D genes are given only for firm matches. The size of a clone is reported for some rows only, either as once, few or many, or as a class for expanded clones.

J gene: TRBJ1-1
V gene: TRBV13
D gene: TRBD1
clone size: few
CDR3 protein: CASRRTGTGITEAFF
CDR3 DNA: TGTGCCAGCAGACGAACCGGGACAGGGATCACTGAAGCTTTCTTT

J gene: TRBJ2-1
V gene: TRBV4-1
D gene: -
clone size: few
CDR3 protein: CASSQAGRGNEQFF
CDR3 DNA: TGCGCCAGCAGCCAGGCAGGCCGAGGGAATGAGCAGTTCTTC

J gene: TRBJ2-4
V gene: TRBV20-1
D gene: TRBD2
clone size: -
CDR3 protein: CSASRTSYEPAKNIQYF
CDR3 DNA: TGCAGTGCTTCCCGGACTAGTTACGAACCGGCCAAAAACATTCAGTACTTC

J gene: TRBJ1-2
V gene: TRBV20-1
D gene: TRBD1
clone size: -
CDR3 protein: CSARPTPGQGIDGYTF
CDR3 DNA: TGCAGTGCTAGACCTACTCCGGGACAGGGTATAGATGGCTACACCTTC

J gene: TRBJ1-5
V gene: TRBV4-2
D gene: -
clone size: few
CDR3 protein: CASSQLGGASNQPQHF
CDR3 DNA: TGTGCCAGCAGCCAATTGGGGGGAGCTAGCAATCAGCCCCAGCATTTT

J gene: TRBJ2-7
V gene: TRBV15
D gene: -
clone size: few
CDR3 protein: CATSRDSGSYEQYF
CDR3 DNA: TGTGCCACCAGCAGAGATTCCGGCTCCTACGAGCAGTACTTC

J gene: TRBJ2-7
V gene: TRBV5-1
D gene: -
clone size: few
CDR3 protein: CASSTVPALEQYF
CDR3 DNA: TGCGCCAGCAGCACTGTACCGGCTCTCGAGCAGTACTTC

J gene: TRBJ2-7
V gene: TRBV7-9
D gene: -
clone size: -
CDR3 protein: CASSLFPGTAVKQYF
CDR3 DNA: TGTGCCAGCAGCTTATTCCCCGGGACGGCAGTGAAGCAGTACTTC

J gene: TRBJ2-5
V gene: TRBV27
D gene: -
clone size: -
CDR3 protein: CASSFGGTVGETQYF
CDR3 DNA: TGTGCCAGCAGTTTCGGAGGGACGGTGGGGGAGACCCAGTACTTC

J gene: TRBJ2-7
V gene: TRBV12-3/TRBV12-4
D gene: TRBD1
clone size: -
CDR3 protein: CASRSDRVPYEQYF
CDR3 DNA: TGTGCCAGCAGGTCCGACAGGGTCCCCTACGAGCAGTACTTC

J gene: TRBJ2-3
V gene: TRBV11-1
D gene: TRBD2
clone size: once
CDR3 protein: CASSPLSERGWSTDTQYF
CDR3 DNA: TGTGCCAGCAGCCCCCTATCCGAGCGGGGGTGGAGCACAGATACGCAGTATTTT

J gene: TRBJ2-5
V gene: TRBV6-5
D gene: -
clone size: -
CDR3 protein: CASTGETQYF
CDR3 DNA: TGTGCCAGCACCGGGGAGACCCAGTACTTC

J gene: TRBJ2-2
V gene: TRBV9
D gene: TRBD2
clone size: -
CDR3 protein: CASSPRTSGGARELFF
CDR3 DNA: TGTGCCAGCAGCCCCCGGACTAGCGGGGGGGCTAGGGAGCTGTTTTTT

J gene: TRBJ2-5
V gene: TRBV15
D gene: -
clone size: few
CDR3 protein: CATSRLFGFQETQYF
CDR3 DNA: TGTGCCACCAGCAGGCTTTTCGGGTTCCAAGAGACCCAGTACTTC

J gene: TRBJ2-1
V gene: TRBV20-1
D gene: TRBD2
clone size: -
CDR3 protein: CSAPGRGRDEQFF
CDR3 DNA: TGCAGTGCCCCAGGGAGGGGACGGGATGAGCAGTTCTTC

J gene: TRBJ2-3
V gene: TRBV7-6
D gene: -
clone size: -
CDR3 protein: CASSLADSETQYF
CDR3 DNA: TGTGCCAGCAGCTTAGCGGACTCGGAGACGCAGTATTTT

J gene: TRBJ2-6
V gene: TRBV15
D gene: -
clone size: -
CDR3 protein: CATSRQGTGANVLTF
CDR3 DNA: TGTGCCACCAGCAGACAGGGTACTGGGGCCAACGTCCTGACTTTC

J gene: TRBJ1-1
V gene: TRBV5-5
D gene: TRBD1
clone size: few
CDR3 protein: CASSLGTGKGTEAFF
CDR3 DNA: TGTGCCAGCAGCTTGGGGACAGGGAAGGGCACTGAAGCTTTCTTT

J gene: TRBJ2-7
V gene: TRBV20-1
D gene: -
clone size: few
CDR3 protein: CSARAKGDPGNEQYF
CDR3 DNA: TGCAGTGCTAGGGCTAAGGGGGATCCGGGTAACGAGCAGTACTTC

J gene: TRBJ2-2
V gene: TRBV5-5
D gene: -
clone size: -
CDR3 protein: CASSLALAGELFF
CDR3 DNA: TGTGCCAGCAGCTTGGCCTTGGCGGGGGAGCTGTTTTTT

J gene: TRBJ2-1
V gene: TRBV12-3/TRBV12-4
D gene: -
clone size: few
CDR3 protein: CASSSDPFSSYNEQFF
CDR3 DNA: TGTGCCAGCAGCTCAGATCCCTTTTCCTCCTACAATGAGCAGTTCTTC

J gene: TRBJ2-3
V gene: TRBV4-1
D gene: -
clone size: -
CDR3 protein: CASSQDPWQGLADTQYF
CDR3 DNA: TGCGCCAGCAGCCAAGATCCCTGGCAGGGGCTCGCAGATACGCAGTATTTT

J gene: TRBJ1-5
V gene: TRBV19
D gene: TRBD1
clone size: -
CDR3 protein: CASSAWTGGKPQHF
CDR3 DNA: TGTGCCAGTAGTGCCTGGACAGGGGGTAAGCCCCAGCATTTT

J gene: TRBJ2-5
V gene: TRBV7-9
D gene: -
clone size: -
CDR3 protein: CASSGDTSETQYF
CDR3 DNA: TGTGCCAGCAGCGGGGACACCTCGGAGACCCAGTACTTC

J gene: TRBJ1-2
V gene: TRBV29-1
D gene: -
clone size: -
CDR3 protein: CSVPTGYYGYTF
CDR3 DNA: TGCAGCGTTCCCACAGGGTACTATGGCTACACCTTC

J gene: TRBJ1-3
V gene: TRBV5-1
D gene: -
clone size: -
CDR3 protein: CASSLSQPGGNTIYF
CDR3 DNA: TGCGCCAGCAGCTTGTCACAACCTGGCGGAAACACCATATATTTT

J gene: TRBJ1-1
V gene: TRBV7-2
D gene: TRBD1
clone size: few
CDR3 protein: CASSWPDQGALNTEAFF
CDR3 DNA: TGTGCCAGCAGCTGGCCGGACCAGGGGGCCCTGAACACTGAAGCTTTCTTT

J gene: TRBJ1-1
V gene: TRBV4-1
D gene: -
clone size: once
CDR3 protein: CASSPGPRTGVRSNTEAFF
CDR3 DNA: TGCGCCAGCAGCCCGGGCCCAAGGACCGGGGTCCGATCGAACACTGAAGCTTTCTTT

J gene: TRBJ2-1
V gene: TRBV12-3/TRBV12-4
D gene: -
clone size: -
CDR3 protein: CASSTGYSYNEQFF
CDR3 DNA: TGTGCCAGCAGCACAGGGTACTCCTACAATGAGCAGTTCTTC

J gene: TRBJ2-3
V gene: TRBV15
D gene: -
clone size: -
CDR3 protein: CATSRDLVPRDGTDTQYF
CDR3 DNA: TGTGCCACCAGCAGAGATCTTGTTCCGCGGGATGGCACAGATACGCAGTATTTT

J gene: TRBJ2-6
V gene: TRBV7-3
D gene: -
clone size: -
CDR3 protein: CASSQGPPRSGANVLTF
CDR3 DNA: TGTGCCAGCAGCCAAGGGCCCCCCCGCTCTGGGGCCAACGTCCTGACTTTC